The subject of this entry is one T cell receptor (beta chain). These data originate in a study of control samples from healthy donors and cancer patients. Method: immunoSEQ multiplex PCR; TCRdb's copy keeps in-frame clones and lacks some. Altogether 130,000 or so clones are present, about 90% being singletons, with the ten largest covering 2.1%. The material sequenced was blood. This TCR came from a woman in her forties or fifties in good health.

The CDR3 region is CAWSRRGAQPQHF. The CDR3 DNA follows: TGTGCCTGGAGTCGGCGGGGAGCCCAGCCCCAGCATTTT. The chain employs TRBV30 and TRBJ1-5, with D unresolved. Germline V gives CDR1 GTSNPN, CDR2 SVGIG (reference sequence). CDR3 length equals 13 residues. Trimming left V 2 bases short and J 7 bases short, with 12 bases between.